This T cell receptor beta chain derives from a study of T cells in Graves' hyperthyroidism and ophthalmopathy. In regard to this clonotype: Its antigen is not known. A much larger clone lies one base from this, so it may be a read error.

General study points: Researchers found most expanded thyroid clonotypes above 0.001 in blood as well.

TCR beta CDR3 regions were amplified from RNA. A first-round RT-PCR of the TCR CDR3 used the HTBI primer set. In TCRdb, the multiplex PCR reads were re-called with MiXCR into one record per CDR3 protein. Seen here are about 690,000 distinct CDR3 sequences, 15% to 20% observed once, and the top ten hold 15%. Germline lookup yields CDR1 SGHAT and CDR2 FQNNGV. Trimming removed 4 bases from V and 6 bases from J; junction bases left unmatched: 11. The CDR3 loop spans 15 amino acids. Sequencing was done on a sample of blood. The chain couples TRBV11-2 to TRBJ2-7, with 8 bases identical to TRBD1. This sequence originates from a man in his fifties or sixties with Graves' hyperthyroidism. The CDR3, as DNA: TGTGCCAGCAGCTATACCAGCACCCAGGGGGCCGAGCAGTACTTC. As protein: CASSYTSTQGAEQYF.